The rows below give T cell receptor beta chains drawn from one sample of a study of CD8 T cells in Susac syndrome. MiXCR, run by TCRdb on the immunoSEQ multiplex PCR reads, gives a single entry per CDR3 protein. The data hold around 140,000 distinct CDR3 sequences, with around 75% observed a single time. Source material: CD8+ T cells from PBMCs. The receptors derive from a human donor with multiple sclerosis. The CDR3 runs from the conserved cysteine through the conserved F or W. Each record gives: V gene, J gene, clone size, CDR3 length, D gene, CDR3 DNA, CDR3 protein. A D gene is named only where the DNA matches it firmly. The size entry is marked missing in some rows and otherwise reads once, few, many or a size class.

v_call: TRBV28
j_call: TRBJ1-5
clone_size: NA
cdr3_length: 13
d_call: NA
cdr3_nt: TGTGCCAGCAGTTTATGGGTCAATCAGCCCCAGCATTTT
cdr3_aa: CASSLWVNQPQHF

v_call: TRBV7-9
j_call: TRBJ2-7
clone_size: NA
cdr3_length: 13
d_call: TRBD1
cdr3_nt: TGTGCCAGCAGCGGGACAGAAAACTACGAGCAGTACTTC
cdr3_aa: CASSGTENYEQYF

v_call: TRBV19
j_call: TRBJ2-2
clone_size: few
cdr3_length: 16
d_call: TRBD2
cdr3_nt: TGTGCCAGTAAGGACCGGTTAGCGGGAGGCACCGGGGAGCTGTTTTTT
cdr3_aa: CASKDRLAGGTGELFF

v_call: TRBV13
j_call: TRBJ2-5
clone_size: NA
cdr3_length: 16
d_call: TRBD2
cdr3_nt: TGTGCCAGCAGCTCCTCACTAGCGGGAGAGGGGGAGACCCAGTACTTC
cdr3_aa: CASSSSLAGEGETQYF

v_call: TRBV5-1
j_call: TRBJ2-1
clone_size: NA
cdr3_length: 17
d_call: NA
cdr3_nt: TGCGCCAGCAGCTTGGGGGACTGGTCGTCGCAGGGGCGAGAACAGTTCTTC
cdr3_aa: CASSLGDWSSQGREQFF

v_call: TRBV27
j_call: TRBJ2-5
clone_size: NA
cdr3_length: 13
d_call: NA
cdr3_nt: TGTGCCAGCAGTTTAGCGGCTGGAGAGACCCAGTACTTC
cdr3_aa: CASSLAAGETQYF

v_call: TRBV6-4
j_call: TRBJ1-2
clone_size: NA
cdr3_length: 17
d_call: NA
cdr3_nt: TGTGCCAGCAGTTTCCCTAAAATGGGGACGGCTTCCTATGGCTACACCTTC
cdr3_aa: CASSFPKMGTASYGYTF

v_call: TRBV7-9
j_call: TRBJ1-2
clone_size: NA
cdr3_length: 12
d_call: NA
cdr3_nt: TGTGCCAGCAGCTTGATGGCCTATGGCTACACCTTC
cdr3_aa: CASSLMAYGYTF

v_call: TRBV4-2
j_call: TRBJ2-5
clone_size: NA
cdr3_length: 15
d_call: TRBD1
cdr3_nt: TGTGCCAGCAGCCTCGACAGGGTGACTCAAGAGACCCAGTACTTC
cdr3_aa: CASSLDRVTQETQYF

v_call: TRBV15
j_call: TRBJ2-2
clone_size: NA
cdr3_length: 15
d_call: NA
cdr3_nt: TGTGCCACCAGCAGAGATCACAGAAACACCGGGGAGCTGTTTTTT
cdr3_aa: CATSRDHRNTGELFF

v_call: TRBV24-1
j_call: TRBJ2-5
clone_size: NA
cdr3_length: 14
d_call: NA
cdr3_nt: TGTGCCACCAGTGATCCTGGACATGAAGGGACCCAGTACTTC
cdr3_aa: CATSDPGHEGTQYF

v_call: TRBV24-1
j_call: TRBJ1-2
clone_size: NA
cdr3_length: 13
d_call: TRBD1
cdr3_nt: TGTGCCACCGTGGACAGGGCGGACTATGGCTACACCTTC
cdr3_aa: CATVDRADYGYTF

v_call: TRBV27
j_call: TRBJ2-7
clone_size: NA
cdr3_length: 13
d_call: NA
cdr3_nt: TGTGCCAGCAGTTACGGACAGACCTACGAGCAGTACTTC
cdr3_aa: CASSYGQTYEQYF

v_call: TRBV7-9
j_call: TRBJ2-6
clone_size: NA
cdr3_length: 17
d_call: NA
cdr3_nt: TGTGCCAGCAGCTTCCAGTTCGAGAGCTCTGGGGCCAACGTCCTGACTTTC
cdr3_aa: CASSFQFESSGANVLTF

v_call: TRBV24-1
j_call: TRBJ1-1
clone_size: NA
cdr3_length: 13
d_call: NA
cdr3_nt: TGTGCCACCAGCGACCCGCTGAACACTGAAGCTTTCTTT
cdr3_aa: CATSDPLNTEAFF

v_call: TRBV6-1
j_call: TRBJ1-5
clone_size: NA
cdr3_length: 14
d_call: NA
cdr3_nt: TGTGCCAGCAGTTCTGTCGACATAGATCAGCCCCAGCATTTT
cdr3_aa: CASSSVDIDQPQHF

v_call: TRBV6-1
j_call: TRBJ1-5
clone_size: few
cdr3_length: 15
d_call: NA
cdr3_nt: TGTGCCAGCAGTGAGGACAGATATAGCAATCAGCCCCAGCATTTT
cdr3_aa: CASSEDRYSNQPQHF

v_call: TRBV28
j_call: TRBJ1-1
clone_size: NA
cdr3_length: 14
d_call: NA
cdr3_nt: TGTGCCAGCAGGCCCCCAGGGGTGGGGACTGAAGCTTTCTTT
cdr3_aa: CASRPPGVGTEAFF

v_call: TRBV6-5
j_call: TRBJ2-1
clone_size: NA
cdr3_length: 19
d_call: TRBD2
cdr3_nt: TGTGCCAGCAGTTACTCGGGGGGAGCAGCGGGAGGGCCCCACAATGAGCAGTTCTTC
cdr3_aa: CASSYSGGAAGGPHNEQFF

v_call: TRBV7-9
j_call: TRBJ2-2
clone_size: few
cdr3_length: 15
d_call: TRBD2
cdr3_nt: TGTGCCAGCAGCTTCGGCGGGAGGGGCACCGGGGAGCTGTTTTTT
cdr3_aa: CASSFGGRGTGELFF

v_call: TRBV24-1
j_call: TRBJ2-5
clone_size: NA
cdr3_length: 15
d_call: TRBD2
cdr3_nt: TGTGCCACCAGTGATTTCGATGAGGGAGGGGAGACCCAGTACTTC
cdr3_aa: CATSDFDEGGETQYF

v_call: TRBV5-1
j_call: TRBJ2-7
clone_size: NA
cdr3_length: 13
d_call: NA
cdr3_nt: TGCGCCAGCAGCTTGGAAGGTGGGGGCGAGCAGTACTTC
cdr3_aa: CASSLEGGGEQYF

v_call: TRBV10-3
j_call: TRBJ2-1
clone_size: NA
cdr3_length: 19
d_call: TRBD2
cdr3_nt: TGTGCCATCAGTGACCCCGGGACTAGCGCATATAGCTCCTACAATGAGCAGTTCTTC
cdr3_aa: CAISDPGTSAYSSYNEQFF

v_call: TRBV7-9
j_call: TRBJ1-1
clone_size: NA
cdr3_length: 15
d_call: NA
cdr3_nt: TGTGCCAGCAGCTTAATACAGGGCAAGAGCACTGAAGCTTTCTTT
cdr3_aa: CASSLIQGKSTEAFF

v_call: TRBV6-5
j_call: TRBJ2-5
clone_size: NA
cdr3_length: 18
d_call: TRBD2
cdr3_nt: TGTGCCAGCAGTTCCCTAGGACTAGCGGGATTGTACCAAGAGACCCAGTACTTC
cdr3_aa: CASSSLGLAGLYQETQYF

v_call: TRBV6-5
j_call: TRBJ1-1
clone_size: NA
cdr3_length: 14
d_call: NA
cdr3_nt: TGTGCCAGCAGTTACTCTCAGGGAGGCACTGAAGCTTTCTTT
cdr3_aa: CASSYSQGGTEAFF

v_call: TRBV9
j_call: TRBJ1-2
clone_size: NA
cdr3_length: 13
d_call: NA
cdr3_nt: TGTGCCAGCAGCGTAGGAGAAGTCTATGGCTACACCTTC
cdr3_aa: CASSVGEVYGYTF

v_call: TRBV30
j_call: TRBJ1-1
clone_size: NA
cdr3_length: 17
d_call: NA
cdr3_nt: TGTGCCTGGAGTATAGGGGGAACGATCTTCATGAACACTGAAGCTTTCTTT
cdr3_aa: CAWSIGGTIFMNTEAFF

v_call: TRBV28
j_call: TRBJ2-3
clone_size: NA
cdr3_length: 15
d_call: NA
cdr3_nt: TGTGCCAGCAGTTTACTGCGGGGTCCTGAAGATACGCAGTATTTT
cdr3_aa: CASSLLRGPEDTQYF

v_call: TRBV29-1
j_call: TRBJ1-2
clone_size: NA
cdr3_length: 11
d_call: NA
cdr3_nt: TGCAGCGTTGTCAGCGGGTATGGCTACACCTTC
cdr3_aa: CSVVSGYGYTF

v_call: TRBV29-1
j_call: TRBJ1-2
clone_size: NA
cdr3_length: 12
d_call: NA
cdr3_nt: TGCAGCGTTGAAATAGGTTCCGATGGCTACACCTTC
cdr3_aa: CSVEIGSDGYTF

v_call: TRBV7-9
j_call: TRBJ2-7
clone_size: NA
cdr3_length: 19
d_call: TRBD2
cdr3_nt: TGTGCCAGCAGCCCCCTTAAAGCGGGGGCGACGGCTACTGGTTTAGAGCAGTACTTC
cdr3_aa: CASSPLKAGATATGLEQYF

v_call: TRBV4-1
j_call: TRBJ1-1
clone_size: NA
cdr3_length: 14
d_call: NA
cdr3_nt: TGCGCCAGCAGCCAAACGGACCAGAACACTGAAGCTTTCTTT
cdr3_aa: CASSQTDQNTEAFF

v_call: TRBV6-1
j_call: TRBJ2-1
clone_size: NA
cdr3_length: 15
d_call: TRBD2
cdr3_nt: TGTGCCAGCAGTGAACTAGCGGGGGCCGCAGATGAGCAGTTCTTC
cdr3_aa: CASSELAGAADEQFF

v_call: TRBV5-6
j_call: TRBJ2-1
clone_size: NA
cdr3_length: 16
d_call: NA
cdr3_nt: TGTGCCAGCAGTTCCCCTGGGCGCCTGAGGTACAATGAGCAGTTCTTC
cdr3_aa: CASSSPGRLRYNEQFF

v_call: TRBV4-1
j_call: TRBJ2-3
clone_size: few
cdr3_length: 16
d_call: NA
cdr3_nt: TGCGCCAGCAGCCATCTCAGTGGGGCTAGCACAGATACGCAGTATTTT
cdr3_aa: CASSHLSGASTDTQYF

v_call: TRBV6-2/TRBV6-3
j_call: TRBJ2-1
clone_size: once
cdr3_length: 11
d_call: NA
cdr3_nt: TGTGCCAGCAACTCCCACAATGAGCAGTTCTTC
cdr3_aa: CASNSHNEQFF

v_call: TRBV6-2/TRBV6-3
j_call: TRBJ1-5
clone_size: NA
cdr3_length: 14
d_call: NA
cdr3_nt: TGTGCCAGCAGTTACCTGGGTTCCAATCAGCCCCAGCATTTT
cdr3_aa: CASSYLGSNQPQHF

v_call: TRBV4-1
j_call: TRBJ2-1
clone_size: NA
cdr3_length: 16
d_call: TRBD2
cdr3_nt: TGCGCCAGCAGCCAAGAGGCGACTAGCGGGAGAAATGAGCAGTTCTTC
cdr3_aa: CASSQEATSGRNEQFF

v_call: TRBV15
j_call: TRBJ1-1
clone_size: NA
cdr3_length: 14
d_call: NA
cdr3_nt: TGTGCCACCAGCAGCCGTACCTTATCGGTTCGAGCTTTCTTT
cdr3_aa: CATSSRTLSVRAFF

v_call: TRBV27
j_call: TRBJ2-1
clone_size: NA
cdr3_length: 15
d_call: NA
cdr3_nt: TGTGCCAGCAGCCCCTCAGCTTGGCCCTACAATGAGCAGTTCTTC
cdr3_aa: CASSPSAWPYNEQFF

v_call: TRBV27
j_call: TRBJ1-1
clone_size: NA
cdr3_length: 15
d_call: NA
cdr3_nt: TGTGCCAGCAGTTCTGGACAGCGCATGAACACTGAAGCTTTCTTT
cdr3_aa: CASSSGQRMNTEAFF

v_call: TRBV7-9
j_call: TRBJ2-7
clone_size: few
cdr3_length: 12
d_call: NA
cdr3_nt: TGTGCCAGCAGCTGGGGGGTGCGCGAGCAGTACTTC
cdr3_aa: CASSWGVREQYF

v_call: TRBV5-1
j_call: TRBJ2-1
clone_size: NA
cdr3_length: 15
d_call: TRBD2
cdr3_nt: TGCGCCAGCAGCTTGGTTGCGGGAGAGAACAATGAGCAGTTCTTC
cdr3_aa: CASSLVAGENNEQFF

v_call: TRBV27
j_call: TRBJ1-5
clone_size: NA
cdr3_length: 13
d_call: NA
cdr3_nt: TGTGCCAGCTCGGAGGGGCGTCATCAGCCCCAGCATTTT
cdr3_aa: CASSEGRHQPQHF

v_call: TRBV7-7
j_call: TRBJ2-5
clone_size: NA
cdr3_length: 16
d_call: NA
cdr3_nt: TGTGCTAGCAGCTTAAGTTCTGAACAGGGAAAAGAGACCCAGTACTTC
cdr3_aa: CASSLSSEQGKETQYF

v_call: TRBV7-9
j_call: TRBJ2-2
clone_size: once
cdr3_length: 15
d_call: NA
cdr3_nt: TGTGCCAGCAGCTTAGCACGTTTGAACACCGGGGAGCTGTTTTTT
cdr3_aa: CASSLARLNTGELFF

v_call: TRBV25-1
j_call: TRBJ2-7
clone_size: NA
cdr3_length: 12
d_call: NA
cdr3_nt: TGTGCCAGCAGTGCGGGGATAACCGAGCAGTACTTC
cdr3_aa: CASSAGITEQYF